Given below is one TCR beta chain in context. The record originates from a study of identical twins. CDR1 SGHKS and CDR2 YYEKEE come from the germline V gene (reference sequence). Trimming stripped 5 bases from V and 3 bases from J, with 14 bases between. The CDR3 has 14 amino acids. TCRdb ran MiXCR on the 5' RACE reads and lists one entry per CDR3 protein. The sample has 1.5 million to 2 million distinct CDR3 sequences, about 31% seen once. The V call is TRBV5-5, the J call TRBJ1-1, with a possible D match to TRBD1 (5 bases). This TCR was sampled from a newborn girl in good health. Sequences were obtained from cord blood. CDR3 amino acids: CASRPEGGDTEAFF. CDR3 coding DNA: TGTGCCAGCAGACCCGAAGGAGGGGACACTGAAGCTTTCTTT.